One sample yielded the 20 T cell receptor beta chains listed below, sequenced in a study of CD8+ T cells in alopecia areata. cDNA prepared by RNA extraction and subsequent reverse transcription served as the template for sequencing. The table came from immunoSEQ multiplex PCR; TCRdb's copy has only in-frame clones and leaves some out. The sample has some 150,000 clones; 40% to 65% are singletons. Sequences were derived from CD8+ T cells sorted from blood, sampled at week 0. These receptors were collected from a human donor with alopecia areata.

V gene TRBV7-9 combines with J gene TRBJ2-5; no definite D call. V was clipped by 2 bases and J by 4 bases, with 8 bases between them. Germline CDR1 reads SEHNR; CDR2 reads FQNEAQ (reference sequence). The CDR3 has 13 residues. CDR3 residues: CASSLILAETQYF. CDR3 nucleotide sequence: TGTGCCAGCAGCTTAATACTGGCAGAGACCCAGTACTTC.

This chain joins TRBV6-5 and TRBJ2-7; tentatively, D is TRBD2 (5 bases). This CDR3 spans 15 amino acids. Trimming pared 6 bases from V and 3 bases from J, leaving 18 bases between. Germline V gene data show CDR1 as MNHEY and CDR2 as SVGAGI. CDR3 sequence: CASSPEVGRGYEQYF. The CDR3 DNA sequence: TGTGCCAGCAGCCCCGAGGTGGGGAGAGGCTACGAGCAGTACTTC.

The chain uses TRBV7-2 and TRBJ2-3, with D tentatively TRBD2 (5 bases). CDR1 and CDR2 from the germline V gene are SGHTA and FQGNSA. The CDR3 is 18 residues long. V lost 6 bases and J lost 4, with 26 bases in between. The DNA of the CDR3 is TGTGCCAGCAGTCTACGTATTTCCGGGGTCACACAGTCAGATACGCAGTATTTT. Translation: CASSLRISGVTQSDTQYF.

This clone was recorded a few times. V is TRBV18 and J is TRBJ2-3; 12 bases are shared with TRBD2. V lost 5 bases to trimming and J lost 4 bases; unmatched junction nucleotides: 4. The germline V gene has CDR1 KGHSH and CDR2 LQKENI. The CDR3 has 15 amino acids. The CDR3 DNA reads TGTGCCAGCTCATCTAGCGGGGGGGCCTCAGATACGCAGTATTTT. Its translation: CASSSSGGASDTQYF. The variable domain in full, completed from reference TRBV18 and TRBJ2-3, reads NAGVMQNPRHLVRRRGQEARLRCSPMKGHSHVYWYRQLPEEGLKFMVYLQKENIIDESGMPKERFSAEFPKEGPSILRIQQVVRGDSAAYFCASSSSGGASDTQYFGPGTRLTVL.

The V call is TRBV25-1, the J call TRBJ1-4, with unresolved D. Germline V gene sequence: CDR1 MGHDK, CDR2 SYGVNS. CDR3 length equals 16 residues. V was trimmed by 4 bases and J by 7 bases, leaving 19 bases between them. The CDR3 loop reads CASSGSDVLFFEKLFF. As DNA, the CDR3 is TGTGCCAGCAGTGGTTCAGACGTATTGTTTTTTGAAAAACTGTTTTTT.

The CDR3 sequence is CASGTGVGDEQYF. The CDR3 DNA sequence: TGTGCCAGCGGGACAGGGGTAGGGGACGAGCAGTACTTC. The chain has TRBV13 and TRBJ2-7, with 10 positions matching TRBD1. Germline V CDR1 and CDR2: PRHDT, FYEKMQ (reference sequence). Trimming at V came to 8 bases and at J to 5 bases, leaving 6 bases not matched to a gene. There are 13 residues in the CDR3.

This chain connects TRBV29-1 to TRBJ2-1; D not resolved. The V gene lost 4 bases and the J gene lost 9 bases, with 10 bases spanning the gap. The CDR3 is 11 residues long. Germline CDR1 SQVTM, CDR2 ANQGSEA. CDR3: CSVVVPSEQFF. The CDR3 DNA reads TGCAGCGTTGTAGTCCCAAGTGAGCAGTTCTTC.

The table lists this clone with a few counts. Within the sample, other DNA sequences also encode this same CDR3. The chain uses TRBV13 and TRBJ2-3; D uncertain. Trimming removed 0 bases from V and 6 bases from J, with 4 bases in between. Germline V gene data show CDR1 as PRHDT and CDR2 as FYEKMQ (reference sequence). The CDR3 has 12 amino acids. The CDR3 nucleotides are TGTGCCAGCAGCTTAGGAGGCGATACGCAGTATTTT. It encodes CASSLGGDTQYF.

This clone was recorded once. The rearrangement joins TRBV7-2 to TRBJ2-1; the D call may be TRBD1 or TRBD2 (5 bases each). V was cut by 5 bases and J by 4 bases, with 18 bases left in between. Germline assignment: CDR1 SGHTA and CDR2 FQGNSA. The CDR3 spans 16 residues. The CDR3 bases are TGTGCCAGCAGCCGCGCGGGTGGGGCAGATTACAATGAGCAGTTCTTC. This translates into CASSRAGGADYNEQFF.

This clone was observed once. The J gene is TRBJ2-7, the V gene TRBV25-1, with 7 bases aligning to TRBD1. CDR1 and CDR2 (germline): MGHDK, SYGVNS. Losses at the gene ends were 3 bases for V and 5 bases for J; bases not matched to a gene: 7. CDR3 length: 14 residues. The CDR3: CASSEITGVHEQYF. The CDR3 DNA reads TGTGCCAGCAGTGAGATTACAGGGGTTCACGAGCAGTACTTC.

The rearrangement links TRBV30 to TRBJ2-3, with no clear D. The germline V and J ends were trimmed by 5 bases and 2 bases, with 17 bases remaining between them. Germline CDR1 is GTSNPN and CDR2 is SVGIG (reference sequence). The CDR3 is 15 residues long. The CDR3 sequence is CAWAAPGGITDTQYF. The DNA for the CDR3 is TGTGCCTGGGCCGCCCCTGGCGGAATCACAGATACGCAGTATTTT.

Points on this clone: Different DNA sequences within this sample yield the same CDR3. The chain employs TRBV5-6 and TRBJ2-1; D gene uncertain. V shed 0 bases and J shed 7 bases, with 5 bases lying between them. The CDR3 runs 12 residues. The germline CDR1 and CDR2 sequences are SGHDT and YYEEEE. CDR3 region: CASSLGVNEQFF. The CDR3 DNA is TGTGCCAGCAGCTTGGGAGTGAATGAGCAGTTCTTC. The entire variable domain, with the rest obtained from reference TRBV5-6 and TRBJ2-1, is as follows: DAGVTQSPTHLIKTRGQQVTLRCSPKSGHDTVSWYQQALGQGPQFIFQYYEEEERQRGNFPDRFSGHQFPNYSSELNVNALLLGDSALYLCASSLGVNEQFFGPGTRLTVL.

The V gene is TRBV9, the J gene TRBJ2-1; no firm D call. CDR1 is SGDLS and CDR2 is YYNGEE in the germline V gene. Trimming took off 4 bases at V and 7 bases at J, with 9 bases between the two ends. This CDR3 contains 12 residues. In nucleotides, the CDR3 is TGTGCCAGCAGCCCCGACGTTAATGAGCAGTTCTTC. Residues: CASSPDVNEQFF. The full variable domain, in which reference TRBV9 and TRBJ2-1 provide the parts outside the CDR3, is DSGVTQTPKHLITATGQRVTLRCSPRSGDLSVYWYQQSLDQGLQFLIQYYNGEERAKGNILERFSAQQFPDLHSELNLSSLELGDSALYFCASSPDVNEQFFGPGTRLTVL.

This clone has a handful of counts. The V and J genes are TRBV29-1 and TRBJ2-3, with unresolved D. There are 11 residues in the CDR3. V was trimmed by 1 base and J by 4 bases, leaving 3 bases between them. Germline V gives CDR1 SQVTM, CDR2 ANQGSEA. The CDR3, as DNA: TGCAGCGTTGAAGCTGCAGATACGCAGTATTTT. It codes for CSVEAADTQYF.

CDR3 DNA: TGTGCCAGCAGCCCTGAGGGCCTAGGGGAAAAACTGTTTTTT. It codes for CASSPEGLGEKLFF. The chain recombines TRBV9 with TRBJ1-4; no reliable D call. From germline, CDR1 is SGDLS and CDR2 YYNGEE. V lost 4 bases, J lost 8 bases, and 15 bases lay in between. The CDR3 consists of 14 residues. The variable domain in full, with the rest retrieved from reference TRBV9 and TRBJ1-4, is DSGVTQTPKHLITATGQRVTLRCSPRSGDLSVYWYQQSLDQGLQFLIQYYNGEERAKGNILERFSAQQFPDLHSELNLSSLELGDSALYFCASSPEGLGEKLFFGSGTQLSVL.

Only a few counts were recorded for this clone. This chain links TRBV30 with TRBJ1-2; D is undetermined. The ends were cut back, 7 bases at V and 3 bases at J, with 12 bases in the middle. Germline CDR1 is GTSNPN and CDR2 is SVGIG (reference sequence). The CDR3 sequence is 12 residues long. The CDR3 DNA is TGTGCCTACGAGGACGGATACTATGGCTACACCTTC. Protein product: CAYEDGYYGYTF.

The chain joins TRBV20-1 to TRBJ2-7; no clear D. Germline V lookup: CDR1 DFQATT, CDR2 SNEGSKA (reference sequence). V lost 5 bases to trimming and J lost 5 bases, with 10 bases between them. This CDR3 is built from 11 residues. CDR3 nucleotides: TGCAGTGCTTCCGAGCAGGACGAGCAGTACTTC. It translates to CSASEQDEQYF.

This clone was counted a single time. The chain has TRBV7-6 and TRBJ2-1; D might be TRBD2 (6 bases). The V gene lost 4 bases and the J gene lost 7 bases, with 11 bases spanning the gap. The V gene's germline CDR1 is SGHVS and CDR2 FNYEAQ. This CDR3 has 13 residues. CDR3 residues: CASSSGVRNEQFF. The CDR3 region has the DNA TGTGCCAGCAGCTCGGGGGTGAGGAATGAGCAGTTCTTC. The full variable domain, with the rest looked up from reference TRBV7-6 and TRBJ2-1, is GAGVSQSPRYKVTKRGQDVALRCDPISGHVSLYWYRQALGQGPEFLTYFNYEAQQDKSGLPNDRFSAERPEGSISTLTIQRTEQRDSAMYRCASSSGVRNEQFFGPGTRLTVL.

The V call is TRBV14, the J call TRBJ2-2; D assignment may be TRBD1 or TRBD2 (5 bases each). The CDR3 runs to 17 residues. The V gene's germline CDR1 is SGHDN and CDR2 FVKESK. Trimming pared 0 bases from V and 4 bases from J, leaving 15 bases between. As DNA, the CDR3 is TGTGCCAGCAGCCAAGAAGGCCGGGGACCACCCACCGGGGAGCTGTTTTTT. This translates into CASSQEGRGPPTGELFF. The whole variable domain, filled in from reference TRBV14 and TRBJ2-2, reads EAGVTQFPSHSVIEKGQTVTLRCDPISGHDNLYWYRRVMGKEIKFLLHFVKESKQDESGMPNNRFLAERTGGTYSTLKVQPAELEDSGVYFCASSQEGRGPPTGELFFGEGSRLTVL.

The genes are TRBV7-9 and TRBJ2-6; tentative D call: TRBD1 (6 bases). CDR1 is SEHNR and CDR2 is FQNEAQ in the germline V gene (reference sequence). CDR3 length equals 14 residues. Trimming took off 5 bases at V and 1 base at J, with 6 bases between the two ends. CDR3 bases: TGTGCCAGCAGCGGACAGTCTGGGGCCAACGTCCTGACTTTC. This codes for CASSGQSGANVLTF.